This T cell receptor beta chain emerged from a study of cytomegalovirus exposure and HLA in healthy donors. Primers included in the PCR were 60 Vbeta and 13 Jbeta primers. Repertoires were generated with immunoSEQ multiplex PCR, while TCRdb's copy carries only in-frame clones and drops some. The sample consists of some 150,000 clones, approximately 76% of them appearing once. A word on this clone: The antigen remains unidentified.

In nominal health when sampled, donors likely had unrecorded immune exposures nonetheless. Findings of the study overall: Compared with the approximately 700-donor mean, an Asian-associated ancestry cluster reportedly had fewer N-insertions, according to a later analysis. CMV antigen specificity was confirmed in vitro for three CMV-associated chains.

The CDR3 covers 18 residues. The sample consisted of PBMCs. The source is a man in his 60s in good health and CMV-seronegative. This chain joins TRBV21-1 and TRBJ1-1; the table's D gene call, TRBD1, was not cross checked with the DNA. TRBV21-1 is noted as a pseudogene. The chain's CDR3 is CASSKEGLDRAPWTEAFF. CDR3 DNA sequence: TGTGCCAGCAGCAAAGAGGGGCTAGACAGGGCCCCTTGGACTGAAGCTTTCTTT.